This paragraph reports one T cell receptor beta chain. Its antigen is not yet known. Possible read error: a much larger clone is one base away. A multiplex PCR system amplified the TCR beta CDR3 region, with a first 10-cycle round using 32 V-gene forward and 13 J-gene reverse primers. The first PCR round was done with a QIAGEN Multiplex PCR Kit, and the primer sequences were filed in Chinese patent CN105087789A. A second PCR round added Illumina universal primers using the Phusion High-Fidelity PCR Kit. Paired-end sequencing of TCR libraries was carried out on the Illumina HiSeq X Ten platform at a read length of 151 bp. On the study's bioinformatics: Reads without multiplex PCR primers were removed using Cutadapt, read pairs were merged using PEAR, and CDR3 regions were called using MiXCR with default settings. Shannon entropy measured repertoire diversity, while clonality was calculated as one minus the Shannon entropy divided by the ln of the count of productive unique sequences. Clonotypes at a frequency of at least 0.5% were defined as dominant or high-frequency T-cell clones. The public reads were reprocessed in TCRdb via fastp at Q25 and MiXCR, keeping in-frame beta chains. Every distinct CDR3 protein forms one entry, paired with its most common genes and DNA. The authors' filters were not applied to this entry. The sample contains under 20,000 distinct CDR3 sequences, around 28% of them found a single time. The top ten clones comprise roughly 4% of the sample.

The CDR3 sequence holds 15 residues, the cysteine and phenylalanine included. The kept DNA is CDR3 alone, 45 bases in frame from the first base. CDR1 and CDR2 are drawn from the germline V gene (reference sequence): GTSNPN, SVGIG. At the junction V is shortened by 5 bases and J by 2 bases, with 18 bases in between. This sample is part of a study of immune heterogeneity within non-small cell lung tumors listed by TCRdb under 2018. Turning to the overall study: Histology comprised several squamous cell carcinomas, fewer than 12 non-squamous carcinomas and 1 tumor not otherwise specified. Transcriptome data were available for just 44 loci from around eleven patients, whereas TCR repertoire analysis spanned around 58 tumor loci from roughly 16 patients. Neoantigen binding to each patient's HLA alleles was predicted with netMHCpan-3.0 for mutant peptides of 8 to 11 amino acids. To look at intratumoral immune heterogeneity, the study ran whole-exome sequencing, RNA-seq and TCR beta repertoire sequencing on several spatially distinct regions taken from every NSCLC tumor. What the work shows at the level of the full study, not this receptor alone: High-frequency TCR beta clonotypes were found to be largely distinct between individual patients. Local tumor mutational burden and local T-cell repertoire clonality had a statistically significant but moderate positive correlation (R roughly 0.35). Within a patient, identical dominant CDR3B clonotypes were found to recur across loci, yet unique high-frequency clones were also harbored in different tumor locations.

Genomic DNA was extracted from bulk tumor tissue and used as the TCR template, and approximately 600 ng gDNA was amplified per sample. During surgery, multiple biopsies were taken from each primary tumor, with sampling sites spaced as far apart as possible within the tumor mass. The study cohort was described as untreated, and patients were newly diagnosed NSCLC cases undergoing curative surgery. The donors were roughly 15 patients with newly diagnosed non-small cell lung cancer who were having surgery with curative intent. A couple of independent pathologists examined the resected tumor masses. Sequencing was performed only on DNA and RNA samples of high quality.

Sequenced sample: lung tumor tissue. This sequence was found in a man between 40 and 49 years old with non-small cell lung cancer. The chain joins TRBV30 to TRBJ2-5; TRBD1 is possibly the D segment (6 matching bases). The nucleotide sequence reads TGTGCCTGGGTGAACCCGGGACAAAATCAAGAGACCCAGTACTTC. It translates to CAWVNPGQNQETQYF.